The T cell receptor (beta chain) described here comes from a study of cytomegalovirus exposure and HLA in healthy donors (dated by TCRdb to the late 2010s). A note on the overall study: In an earlier analysis of 550 to 750 of the donors, about 270 Gb of sequence data and some 100 million unique TCR beta sequences from 180 million or so T cells were reported. A separate validation cohort of roughly 130 different subjects was used in addition to the roughly 670-subject first cohort. All discovery cohort repertoires had been generated on a single sequencing platform. The study was designed to test whether signatures of past pathogen exposure could be identified by cataloging public T cell receptors. An early release covering around 630 HLA-typed donors comprised about 320 gigabases of sequencing data and around 86 million unique TCR sequences. Alongside the repertoire data, information on donor age, sex, ethnicity and CMV serostatus was compiled. Typing coverage differed by locus: A, B, C, DRB1 and DQB1 were typed in about 620-630 donors, DQA1 in about 550, DPA1 in 606, and DPB1 in just under 490. Across about 370 genotyped donors of the cohort, an average of approximately 240,000 unique TCR beta nucleotide sequences per donor were sequenced, and approximately 17% of those sequences were non-productive. Class I and class II HLA loci were covered by the typing at four-digit resolution. A later analysis re-analyzed previously published TCR beta repertoires from 650 to 800 donors and added high-resolution HLA genotyping to study TCR occurrence patterns. The later analysis used no new phenotypic data to find candidate immune exposures, relying instead on TCR beta sequences and their occurrence across donors. To predict cytomegalovirus infection status, the study brought together high-throughput TCR immunosequencing, statistical association of individual TCRs with disease status, and machine learning. A handful of DR-DQ haplotypes were handled as single units for association and clustering because linkage in the cohort was strong. An earlier analysis of a few hundred of the donors applied high-throughput TCR beta sequencing to assess whether each TCR beta V gene segment acted as functional or pseudogenic. The study used immunosequencing to profile the T cell repertoires of 666 subjects and linked those repertoires to cytomegalovirus serostatus. Of the 300 to 500 genotyped donors, over 80% were placed in the genetic ancestry cluster associated with self-reported Caucasian donors. Genome-wide SNP genotypes for about 65% of the 666 donors were used in a later genetic analysis, which treated that subset as a discovery cohort.

The cohort consisted of 666 healthy bone marrow donors. At the time of sampling, every cohort member was nominally healthy, though immune exposures that went unrecorded were likely present. The donor was CMV seropositive and was included in the group of 290 or so seropositive cohort members. A peripheral blood sample was provided by each donor, and peripheral blood mononuclear cells were used for TCR beta sequencing. The Qiagen DNeasy Blood Extraction Kit was used to extract genomic DNA from the blood cell samples. The library was made by the immunoSEQ multiplex PCR assay. For the multiplex PCR, a mixture combining 60 forward primers for TCR Vbeta segments and 13 reverse primers for TCR Jbeta segments was used. The CDR3 region of rearranged TCR beta genes was amplified from genomic DNA by a multiplex PCR assay. The amplified TCR beta libraries were sequenced on the Illumina HiSeq System as 87-base-pair reads. The study's processing was this. A later analysis tallied 75 million to 95 million unique TCR beta chains across the 610 or so repertoires, and some 10 million of those chains were shared by two or more donors. Raw reads were error-corrected and collapsed into unique sequences with a nearest-neighbor algorithm that merged closely related sequences to remove PCR and sequencing errors. Alignment of CDR3 sequences to IMGT reference sequences was used to assign V, D and J gene segments. For a sequence to be retained, at least a six-nucleotide match to both a V gene segment and a J gene segment was required. A rearrangement counted as productive if the CDR3 had no stop codons and remained in frame with V and J, and every other rearrangement counted as non-productive. CDR3 was defined according to IMGT convention as the region running from the second conserved V-encoded cysteine to the conserved J-encoded phenylalanine. In an earlier analysis of some 550 of the donors, sequences lacking an unambiguous match to a single V gene segment were excluded. An earlier analysis of 587 of the donors called V segments functional above 56.7% productive rearrangements and segregating when the between-donor standard deviation exceeded 5%. A statistical classification framework was built to diagnose cytomegalovirus status from the catalog of TCR beta chain sequences. A later analysis assigned V and J genes by comparing TCR nucleotide sequences with IMGT/GENE-DB human TR gene sequences. In a later analysis, CDR3 sequences and most-parsimonious VDJ recombination scenarios were assigned using the TCRdist pipeline. In a later analysis, each TCR beta chain was defined by its CDR3 amino acid sequence together with its V-gene family, and reads without a unique V-gene family were excluded. A later analysis removed several hundred highly shared, low-generation-probability nucleotide sequences to deal with suspected cross-contamination and a sequencing artifact. For each public chain, a later analysis derived a clonal expansion index from normalized ranks of inferred template counts within each repertoire. In a later analysis, generation probabilities were computed using a VDJ recombination model fitted to out-of-frame rearrangements, and the results were checked against IGoR. Hypergeometric tests were used in a later analysis to score TCR-TCR, TCR-HLA and TCR-CMV co-occurrence, with a repertoire-size bias correction applied to the TCR pairs. In a later analysis, false discovery rates were estimated by permuting HLA or CMV assignments 20 times. In a later analysis, co-occurring TCRs were grouped using DBSCAN, with TCRdist sequence similarity added in when clustering inside HLA-allele-positive subsets. For co-occurrence clustering, repertoires with fewer than 30,000 or more than 120,000 public chains were excluded, along with five or six repertoires with anomalous nucleotide sharing. Imported from immuneACCESS, the table was reduced by TCRdb to in-frame sequences with V and J called. These copies leave out some clones; in studies compared against another copy, an unresolved V gene accounts for under half, and the cause of the remainder is not known. The V and J calls and clone size are taken from that table; D and trimming were inferred from the DNA. For this sample there are nearly 200,000 clones; 82% appear just once. The top ten hold over 5% of the sample.

This clone was detected a few times. Its antigen is still unknown. One base away there is no much larger clone; base qualities are not given. The paper's findings and limits, for the study overall: In this cohort, only TCR beta chains were sequenced, and detectable features were limited by the absence of alpha or paired-chain data. In both the original and validation cohorts, the classifier was reported to diagnose cytomegalovirus status with high specificity and sensitivity. A further reported finding was that TCR beta sequences accurately predicted the HLA-A and HLA-B alleles for most subjects in the first cohort. Specific HLA alleles were associated with over 15,000 TCR beta sequences at a false discovery rate of 0.05 in a later analysis. In a later analysis, HLA-associated TCR beta chains were found to be more clonally expanded and to have lower generation probabilities than equally common non-associated chains. Most TCR sequences were observed very rarely across donors, whereas some public TCRs were present in many individuals. V-gene and J-gene trimming of TCR beta chains was associated with a missense DCLRE1C variant in a later genetic analysis, and the association was replicated in an independent cohort. A group of highly shared sequence variants was considered likely to be a technical artifact of the sequencing pipeline. In a later analysis, several top co-occurrence clusters were reported to appear linked to parvovirus B19, influenza, CMV and Epstein-Barr virus. The 87-base-pair reads could not distinguish some IMGT-functional V segments, including TRBV6-2 and TRBV6-3, so those segments were excluded. For the cohort, immune exposure information was limited to CMV serostatus. The study listed 164 TCR beta chains as associated with cytomegalovirus. HLA typing was unavailable for some donors at each locus, so association tests used only the typed subset. Linkage disequilibrium might explain the correlated functional status among segregating V segments, but an unknown experimental factor could not be ruled out. When HLA alleles, especially DR and DQ, strongly co-occurred, attributing TCR associations to individual alleles was difficult. Most CMV-associated TCR beta chains appeared to be HLA-restricted in a later analysis, and the HLA associations seemed to be driven largely by CMV exposure. A few of the identified cytomegalovirus-associated TCR beta chains were confirmed in vitro to be specific for cytomegalovirus antigens. In an earlier analysis of over 550 of the donors, most TCR beta V segments were observed in productive rearrangements about 87% or about 30% of the time, broadly matching IMGT annotations. Presence/absence analyses assumed roughly uniform sequencing depth across donors, an assumption that may not hold. In a later analysis, the rate of TCR association differed among HLA loci, with DRB1 alleles having the most associated TCRs and HLA-C alleles having the fewest. It was suggested by the authors that the approach could potentially be generalized to other disease states and immunological phenotypes. According to a later genetic analysis, donors in an Asian-associated ancestry cluster had fewer N-insertions in productive TCRs than the approximately 700-donor mean. Because counts were too low, roughly 17 rarely observed V segments, including chromosome 9 orphons, were left out of the earlier analysis of approximately 580 of the donors.

V lost 0 bases and J lost 3 bases; the stretch between them is 5 bases long. The germline V gene sets CDR1 to LGHNA and CDR2 to YSLEER. The CDR3 runs 13 amino acids, cysteine and phenylalanine included. Kept here is only the CDR3 DNA, which spans 39 bases and is read in frame from base 1. Sequencing used PBMCs. This chain joins TRBV4-3 to TRBJ2-5, with no confident D gene call. This clonotype was obtained from a woman in her forties or fifties in good health and CMV-seropositive. The CDR3 protein sequence reads: CASSQDRKETQYF. The DNA sequence follows: TGCGCCAGCAGCCAAGACAGGAAAGAGACCCAGTACTTC.